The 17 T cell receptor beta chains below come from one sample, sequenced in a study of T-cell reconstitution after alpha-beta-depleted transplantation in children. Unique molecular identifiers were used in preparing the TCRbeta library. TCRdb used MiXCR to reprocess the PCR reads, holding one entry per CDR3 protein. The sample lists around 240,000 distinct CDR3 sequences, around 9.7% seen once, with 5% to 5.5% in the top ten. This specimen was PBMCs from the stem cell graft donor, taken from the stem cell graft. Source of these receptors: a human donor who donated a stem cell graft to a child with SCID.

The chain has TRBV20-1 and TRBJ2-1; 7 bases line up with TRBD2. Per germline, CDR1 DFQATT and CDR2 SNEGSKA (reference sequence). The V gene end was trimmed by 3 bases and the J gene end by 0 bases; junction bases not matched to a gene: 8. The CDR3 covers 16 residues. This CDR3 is CSARVRVAGSYNEQFF. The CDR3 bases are TGCAGTGCTAGGGTGAGAGTAGCGGGCTCCTACAATGAGCAGTTCTTC.

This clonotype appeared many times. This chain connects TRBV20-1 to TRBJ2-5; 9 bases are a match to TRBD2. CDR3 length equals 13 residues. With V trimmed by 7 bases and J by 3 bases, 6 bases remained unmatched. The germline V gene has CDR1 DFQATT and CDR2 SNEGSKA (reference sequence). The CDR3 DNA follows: TGCAGTGTACAGCGGGGGGCTGAAGAGACCCAGTACTTC. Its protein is CSVQRGAEETQYF.

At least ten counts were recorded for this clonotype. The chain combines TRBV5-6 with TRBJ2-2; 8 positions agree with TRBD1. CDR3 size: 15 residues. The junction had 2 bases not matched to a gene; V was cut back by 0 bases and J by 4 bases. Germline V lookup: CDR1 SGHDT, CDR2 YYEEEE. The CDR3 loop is CASSLAGGVTGELFF. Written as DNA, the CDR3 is TGTGCCAGCAGCTTGGCAGGGGGCGTCACCGGGGAGCTGTTTTTT.

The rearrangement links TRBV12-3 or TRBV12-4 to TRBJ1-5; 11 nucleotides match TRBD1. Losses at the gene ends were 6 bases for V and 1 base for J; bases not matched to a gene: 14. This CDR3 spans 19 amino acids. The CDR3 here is CASSPGTGGYADSNQPQHF. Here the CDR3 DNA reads TGTGCCAGCAGCCCCGGGACAGGGGGATATGCCGACAGCAATCAGCCCCAGCATTTT.

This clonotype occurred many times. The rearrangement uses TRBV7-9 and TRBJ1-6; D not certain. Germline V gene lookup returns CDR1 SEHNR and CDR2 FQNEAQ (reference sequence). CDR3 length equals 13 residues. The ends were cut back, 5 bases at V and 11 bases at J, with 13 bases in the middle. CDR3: CASSLDSGPPLHF. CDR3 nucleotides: TGTGCCAGCAGCCTGGACTCCGGGCCACCCCTCCACTTT.

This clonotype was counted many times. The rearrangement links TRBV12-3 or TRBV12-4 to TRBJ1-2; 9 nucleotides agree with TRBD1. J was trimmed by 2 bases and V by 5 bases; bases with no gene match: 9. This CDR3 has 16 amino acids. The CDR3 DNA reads TGTGCCAGCAGTGGTCAGCCGACAGGGGGGAACTATGGCTACACCTTC. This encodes CASSGQPTGGNYGYTF.

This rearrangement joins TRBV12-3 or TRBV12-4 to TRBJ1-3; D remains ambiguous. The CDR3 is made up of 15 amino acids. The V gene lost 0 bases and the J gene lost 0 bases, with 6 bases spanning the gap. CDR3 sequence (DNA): TGTGCCAGCAGTTTAGCTTCGGTCTCTGGAAACACCATATATTTT. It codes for CASSLASVSGNTIYF.

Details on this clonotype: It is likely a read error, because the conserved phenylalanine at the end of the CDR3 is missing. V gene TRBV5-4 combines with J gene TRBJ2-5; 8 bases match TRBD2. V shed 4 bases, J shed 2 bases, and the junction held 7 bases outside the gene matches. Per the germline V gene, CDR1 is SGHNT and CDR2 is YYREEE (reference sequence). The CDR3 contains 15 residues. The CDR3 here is CASSTGGPFQETQYL. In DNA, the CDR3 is TGTGCCAGCAGCACGGGGGGGCCATTTCAAGAGACCCAGTACCTC.

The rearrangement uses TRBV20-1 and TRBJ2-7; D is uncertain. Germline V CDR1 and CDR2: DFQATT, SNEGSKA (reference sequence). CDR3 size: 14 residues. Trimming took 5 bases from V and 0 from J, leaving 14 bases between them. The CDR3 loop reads CSAYHPFSSYEQYF. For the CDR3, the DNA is TGCAGTGCTTACCATCCCTTCTCCTCCTACGAGCAGTACTTC.

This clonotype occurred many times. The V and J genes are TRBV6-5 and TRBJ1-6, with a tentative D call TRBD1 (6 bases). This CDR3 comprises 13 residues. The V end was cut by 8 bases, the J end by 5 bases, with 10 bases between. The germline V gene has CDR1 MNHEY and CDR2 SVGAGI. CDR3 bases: TGTGCCAGCGGCAGGGGAGATAATTCACCCCTCCACTTT. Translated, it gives CASGRGDNSPLHF.

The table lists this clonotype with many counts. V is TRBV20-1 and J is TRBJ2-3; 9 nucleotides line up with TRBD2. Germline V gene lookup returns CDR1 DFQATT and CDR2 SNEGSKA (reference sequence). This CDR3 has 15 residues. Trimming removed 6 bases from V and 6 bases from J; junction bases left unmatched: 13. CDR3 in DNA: TGCAGTGCGACTTGGGCGGGGGGGTCGGCGGATACGCAGTATTTT. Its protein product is CSATWAGGSADTQYF.

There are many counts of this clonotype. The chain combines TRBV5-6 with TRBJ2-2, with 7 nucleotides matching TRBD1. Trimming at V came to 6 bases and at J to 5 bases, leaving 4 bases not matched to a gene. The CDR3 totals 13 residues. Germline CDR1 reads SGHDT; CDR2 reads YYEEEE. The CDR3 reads CASNTGETGELFF. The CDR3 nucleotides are TGTGCCAGCAACACAGGGGAAACCGGGGAGCTGTTTTTT.

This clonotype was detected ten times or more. CDR3 coding DNA: TGTGCCAGCAGTTACTCGACGAATCCTTTGACAGTGGGAATTTATCTGGAAAAACTGTTTTTT. The encoded protein is CASSYSTNPLTVGIYLEKLFF. The rearrangement joins TRBV6-2 or TRBV6-3 to TRBJ1-4; perhaps TRBD1 as D (5 bases). Trimming cost V 0 bases and J 8 bases, with 31 bases left between them. The CDR3 is made up of 21 amino acids. Germline loops: CDR1 MNHEY, CDR2 SVGEGT.

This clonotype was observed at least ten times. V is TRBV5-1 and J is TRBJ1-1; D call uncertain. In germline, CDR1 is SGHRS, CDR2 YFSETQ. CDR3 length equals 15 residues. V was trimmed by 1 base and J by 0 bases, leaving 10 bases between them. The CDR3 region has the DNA TGCGCCAGCAGCTTGTGGCCGAGAATGAACACTGAAGCTTTCTTT. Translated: CASSLWPRMNTEAFF.

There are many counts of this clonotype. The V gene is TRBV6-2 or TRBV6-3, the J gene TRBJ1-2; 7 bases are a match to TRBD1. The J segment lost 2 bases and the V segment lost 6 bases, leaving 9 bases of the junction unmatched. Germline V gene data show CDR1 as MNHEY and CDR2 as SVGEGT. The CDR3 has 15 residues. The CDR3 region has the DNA TGTGCCAGCAGCCGAACGACAGGGATCAACTATGGCTACACCTTC. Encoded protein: CASSRTTGINYGYTF.

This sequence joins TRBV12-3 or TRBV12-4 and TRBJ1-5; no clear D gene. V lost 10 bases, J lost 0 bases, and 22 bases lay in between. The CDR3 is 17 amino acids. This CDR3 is CANSRSPDPYSNQPQHF. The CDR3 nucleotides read TGTGCCAACAGCCGCTCGCCAGATCCCTATAGCAATCAGCCCCAGCATTTT.

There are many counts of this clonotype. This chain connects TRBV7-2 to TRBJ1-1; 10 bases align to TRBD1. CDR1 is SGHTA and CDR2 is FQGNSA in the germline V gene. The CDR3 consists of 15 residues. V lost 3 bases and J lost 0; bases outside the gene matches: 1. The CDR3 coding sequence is TGTGCCAGCAGCTTGACAGGGGGCTTGAACACTGAAGCTTTCTTT. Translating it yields CASSLTGGLNTEAFF.